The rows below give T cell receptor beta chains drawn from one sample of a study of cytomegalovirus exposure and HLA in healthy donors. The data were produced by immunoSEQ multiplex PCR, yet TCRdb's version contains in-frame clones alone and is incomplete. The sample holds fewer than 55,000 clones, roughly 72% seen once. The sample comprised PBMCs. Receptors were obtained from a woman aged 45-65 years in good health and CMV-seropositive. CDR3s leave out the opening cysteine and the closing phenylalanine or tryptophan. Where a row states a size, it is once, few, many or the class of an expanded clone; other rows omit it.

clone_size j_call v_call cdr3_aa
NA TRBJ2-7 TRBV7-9 ASTRGGGAYEQY
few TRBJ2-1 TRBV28 ASSLHGSPGNNEQF
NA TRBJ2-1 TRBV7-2 ASSSSGSYNEQF
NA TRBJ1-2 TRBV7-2 ASSPGTGLKGGYT
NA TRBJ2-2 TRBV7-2 ASSLTPGQRNTGELF
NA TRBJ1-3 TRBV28 ASSFGGAGNTIY
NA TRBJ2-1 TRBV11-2 ASSLRGQGANEQF
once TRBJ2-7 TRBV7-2 ASTSPPVGEQY
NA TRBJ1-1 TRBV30 AWSGQGAVKDELNTEAF
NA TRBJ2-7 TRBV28 ASRVIPGQGASEQY
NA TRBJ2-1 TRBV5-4 ASSPTGDRAVDEQF
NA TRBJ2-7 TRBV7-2 ASSSPGQGPLEQY
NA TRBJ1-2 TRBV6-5 ASSYSSSAGYT
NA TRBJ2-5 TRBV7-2 ASSFGGTVTQY
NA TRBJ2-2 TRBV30 ASKGSGRRTGELF
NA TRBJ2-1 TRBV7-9 ASSLASGVWEQF
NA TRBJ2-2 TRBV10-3 AISALLASYTGELF
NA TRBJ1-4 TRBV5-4 ASSDTGRARKLF
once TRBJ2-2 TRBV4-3 ASSQEGLAGNTGELF
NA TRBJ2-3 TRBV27 ASSLSAGRGADTQY
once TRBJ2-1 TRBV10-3 AISEVSRSYNEQF
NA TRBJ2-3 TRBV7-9 ASSSSISGNTDTQY
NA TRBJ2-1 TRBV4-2 ASSQDLGLAGGQF
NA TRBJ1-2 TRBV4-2 ASSQEAGGPNGYT
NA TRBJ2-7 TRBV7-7 ASSSGGGDEQY
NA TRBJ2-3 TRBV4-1 ASSQGTGDTDTQY
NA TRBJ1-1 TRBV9 ASSLGDNRRTEAF
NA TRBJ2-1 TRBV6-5 ASSQFGNNEQF
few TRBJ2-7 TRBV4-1 ASSQGQRGRGLRYEQY
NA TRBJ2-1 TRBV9 ASSTLGQSSYNEQF
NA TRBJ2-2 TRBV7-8 ASSGSGGDTGELF
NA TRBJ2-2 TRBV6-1 ASSHRDRNTGELF
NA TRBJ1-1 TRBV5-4 ASSRNPGTDLMNTEAF
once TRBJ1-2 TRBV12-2 ASRAPRLGYGYT
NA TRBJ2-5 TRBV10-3 AISDRGTHTQETQY
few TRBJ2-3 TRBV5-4 ASSSNSGTSTDTQY
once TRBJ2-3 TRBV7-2 ASSLRGREDTQY
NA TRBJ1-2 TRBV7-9 ASSLGLKGYT
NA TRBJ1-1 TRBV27 ASSLRTQNTEAF
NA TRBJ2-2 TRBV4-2 ASSQDRVGLAGNTGELF
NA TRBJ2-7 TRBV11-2 ASSPSGTNYEQY
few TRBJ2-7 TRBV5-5 ASSTGAGPYEQY
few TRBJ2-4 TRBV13 ASSLAPTGVGPKNIQY
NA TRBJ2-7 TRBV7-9 ASSPGGEQY
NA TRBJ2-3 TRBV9 ASSTTGRGGSRRTDTQY
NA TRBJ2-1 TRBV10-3 AISTGGSYNEQF
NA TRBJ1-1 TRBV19 ASSRWGDTEAF
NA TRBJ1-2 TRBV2 ASSLQGNYGYT
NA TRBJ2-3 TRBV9 ASSVRQGTDTQY
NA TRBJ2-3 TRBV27 ASSYGRADTQY
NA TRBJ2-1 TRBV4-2 ASSEGGVGGGSYNEQF
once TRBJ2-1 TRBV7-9 ASRMTSGNPEQF
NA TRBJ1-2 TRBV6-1 ASNPGPENYGYT
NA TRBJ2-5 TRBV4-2 ASSQGLQETQY